These T cell receptor beta chains were read from a single sample in a study of PD-1 blockade in classical Hodgkin lymphoma. The table came from immunoSEQ multiplex PCR; TCRdb's copy has only in-frame clones and leaves some out. The profile covers 25,000 to 35,000 clones, with over 70% appearing a single time and 3.5% to 4% taken by the ten largest. Specimen: peripheral blood mononuclear cells (PBMCs), collected before the second cycle of nivolumab. Source of these receptors: a human donor with classical Hodgkin lymphoma. Each CDR3 is given with its conserved first and last residue. The D gene is left open where the match is weak. Not all rows give a size; the values are once, few, many and, for expanded clones, a class.

V	D	J	size	CDR3	DNA
TRBV10-3	NA	TRBJ2-3	NA	CAISEPDRGLGQYF	TGTGCCATCAGTGAGCCTGACCGGGGATTGGGGCAGTATTTT
TRBV4-2	TRBD2	TRBJ2-3	NA	CASSPGGAHTQYF	TGTGCCAGCAGCCCGGGGGGGGCCCATACGCAGTATTTT
TRBV25-1	NA	TRBJ1-2	NA	CASSGIRDKLNYGYTF	TGTGCCAGCAGTGGAATCCGGGACAAGCTTAACTATGGCTACACCTTC
TRBV7-9	NA	TRBJ1-1	NA	CASSVVTPEAFF	TGTGCCAGCAGCGTGGTTACACCGGAAGCTTTCTTT
TRBV5-1	NA	TRBJ1-1	NA	CASSLRTGGVNTEAFF	TGCGCCAGCAGCTTACGTACAGGTGGGGTTAACACTGAAGCTTTCTTT
TRBV27	NA	TRBJ1-6	once	CASSWPGDNSPLHF	TGTGCCAGCAGTTGGCCAGGGGATAATTCACCCCTCCACTTT
TRBV4-2	TRBD1	TRBJ1-4	NA	CASSQDRTGVEKLFF	TGTGCCAGCAGCCAAGATAGGACAGGGGTAGAAAAATTGTTTTTT
TRBV28	NA	TRBJ1-2	large	CASTPLGDNYGYTF	TGTGCCAGCACCCCCTTGGGCGATAACTATGGCTACACCTTC
TRBV29-1	NA	TRBJ2-3	NA	CSVERGTDTQYF	TGCAGCGTTGAGCGGGGCACAGATACGCAGTATTTT
TRBV7-8	NA	TRBJ1-1	once	CASSSIGAKNTEAFF	TGTGCCAGCAGCTCCATAGGGGCTAAGAACACTGAAGCTTTCTTT
TRBV4-1	NA	TRBJ2-7	NA	CASSQDPPGTATYEQYF	TGCGCCAGCAGCCAAGATCCGCCCGGGACGGCCACCTACGAGCAGTACTTC
TRBV9	NA	TRBJ1-5	NA	CASSATDMRLEPQHF	TGTGCCAGCAGCGCAACTGACATGCGATTGGAGCCCCAGCATTTT
TRBV30	NA	TRBJ1-3	NA	CAWSAQGQSSGNTIYF	TGTGCCTGGAGTGCCCAGGGGCAGAGCTCTGGAAACACCATATATTTT
TRBV27	NA	TRBJ1-6	few	CASGGLPDSYNSPLHF	TGTGCCAGCGGAGGGCTGCCAGACTCCTATAATTCACCCCTCCACTTT
TRBV7-2	NA	TRBJ2-3	NA	CASSESTDTQYF	TGTGCCAGCAGCGAGAGCACAGATACGCAGTATTTT
TRBV9	NA	TRBJ2-3	NA	CASSYDPQVRTDTQYF	TGTGCCAGCAGCTATGACCCTCAGGTACGCACAGATACGCAGTATTTT
TRBV7-2	TRBD2	TRBJ2-7	NA	CASSGGAGGPYEQYF	TGTGCCAGCAGCGGAGGAGCGGGAGGGCCTTACGAGCAGTACTTC
TRBV20-1	NA	TRBJ2-5	NA	CSALPPETQYF	TGCAGTGCACTGCCTCCGGAGACCCAGTACTTC
TRBV7-2	NA	TRBJ2-5	NA	CASSSNGIQETQYF	TGTGCCAGCAGCTCGAACGGCATCCAAGAGACCCAGTACTTC
TRBV19	TRBD1	TRBJ1-1	NA	CASTLQGLNTEAFF	TGTGCCAGTACCTTACAGGGGTTGAACACTGAAGCTTTCTTT
TRBV30	NA	TRBJ1-2	NA	CAWTVGSYGYTF	TGTGCCTGGACTGTGGGCTCCTATGGCTACACCTTC
TRBV6-5	NA	TRBJ2-5	NA	CASRSDVLRQTQYF	TGTGCCAGCAGATCGGACGTTCTCCGACAGACCCAGTACTTC
TRBV7-6	NA	TRBJ1-1	NA	CASSPGDLSGAFF	TGTGCCAGCAGCCCCGGTGATCTCAGTGGGGCTTTCTTT
TRBV13	NA	TRBJ2-5	few	CASSLEAGGSAETQYF	TGTGCCAGCAGCTTAGAGGCAGGGGGGTCTGCAGAGACCCAGTACTTC
TRBV15	NA	TRBJ2-1	NA	CATSRDPGLVYNEQFF	TGTGCCACCAGCAGAGATCCGGGACTCGTGTACAATGAGCAGTTCTTC
TRBV19	NA	TRBJ2-5	NA	CASTPGWRGRQETQYF	TGTGCCAGTACTCCCGGCTGGAGGGGGCGGCAAGAGACCCAGTACTTC
TRBV20-1	NA	TRBJ1-4	NA	CSASPNEKLFF	TGCAGTGCCTCACCTAATGAAAAACTGTTTTTT
TRBV7-2	NA	TRBJ2-1	NA	CASSFAGYNEQFF	TGTGCCAGCAGCTTTGCGGGGTACAATGAGCAGTTCTTC
TRBV7-8	TRBD1	TRBJ1-1	few	CASSFGTVPNTEAFF	TGTGCCAGCAGCTTCGGGACAGTTCCGAACACTGAAGCTTTCTTT
TRBV28	NA	TRBJ1-1	NA	CASSLTGLNMNTEAFF	TGTGCCAGCAGTTTGACTGGCCTTAACATGAACACTGAAGCTTTCTTT
TRBV2	NA	TRBJ2-6	medium-sized	CASSEQPSGANVLTF	TGTGCCAGCAGTGAACAGCCTTCTGGGGCCAACGTCCTGACTTTC
TRBV6-5	TRBD1	TRBJ1-3	NA	CASSSTGGAGNTIYF	TGTGCCAGCAGTTCGACAGGGGGCGCCGGGAACACCATATATTTT
TRBV7-2	TRBD2	TRBJ2-1	medium-sized	CASSSATSGGFDEQFF	TGTGCCAGCAGCTCCGCTACTAGCGGGGGATTCGATGAGCAGTTCTTC
TRBV7-3	TRBD1	TRBJ2-1	NA	CASSLAVGQGINEQFF	TGTGCCAGCAGCTTGGCCGTTGGACAGGGGATCAATGAGCAGTTCTTC
TRBV7-9	NA	TRBJ2-3	NA	CASSATDTQYF	TGTGCCAGCAGCGCGACAGATACGCAGTATTTT
TRBV2	NA	TRBJ1-5	NA	CASSGQGFQPQHF	TGTGCCAGCAGTGGCCAGGGTTTTCAGCCCCAGCATTTT
TRBV28	NA	TRBJ1-4	NA	CASSRVDRSEKLFF	TGTGCCAGCAGTCGGGTAGATCGTAGTGAAAAACTGTTTTTT
TRBV5-1	NA	TRBJ2-3	NA	CASSLWFSADTQYF	TGCGCCAGCAGCTTGTGGTTCTCGGCAGATACGCAGTATTTT
TRBV6-6	NA	TRBJ1-1	NA	CASSLLNTEAFF	TGTGCCAGCAGTTTACTGAACACTGAAGCTTTCTTT
TRBV5-1	NA	TRBJ2-7	NA	CASSLNPTGYNEQYF	TGCGCCAGCAGCTTGAACCCCACAGGGTACAACGAGCAGTACTTC
TRBV5-1	NA	TRBJ1-1	NA	CASREPGSTEAFF	TGCGCCAGCAGAGAACCAGGGAGTACTGAAGCTTTCTTT
TRBV18	TRBD2	TRBJ2-7	NA	CASSPGLAGGDEQYF	TGTGCCAGCTCACCGGGACTAGCGGGAGGGGACGAGCAGTACTTC
TRBV7-9	NA	TRBJ1-1	NA	CASSFLGTEAFF	TGTGCCAGCAGCTTCTTAGGCACTGAAGCTTTCTTT
TRBV4-2	NA	TRBJ2-1	NA	CASSQDVQAPLVGNEQFF	TGTGCCAGCAGCCAAGATGTGCAGGCCCCCCTCGTCGGGAATGAGCAGTTCTTC
TRBV28	NA	TRBJ2-7	NA	CASSLTYPPYEQYF	TGTGCCAGCAGTTTAACTTATCCCCCCTACGAGCAGTACTTC
TRBV6-1	NA	TRBJ1-1	NA	CASSGPGVNTEAFF	TGTGCCAGCAGTGGGCCAGGGGTGAACACTGAAGCTTTCTTT
TRBV2	TRBD2	TRBJ2-3	NA	CASRGLAGFTDTQYF	TGTGCCAGCAGGGGACTAGCGGGCTTCACAGATACGCAGTATTTT
TRBV19	TRBD1	TRBJ2-3	NA	CASGTGGPDTQYF	TGTGCCAGCGGGACAGGGGGCCCAGATACGCAGTATTTT